A selection of T cell receptor beta chains follows, all from one sample in a study of cytomegalovirus exposure and HLA in healthy donors. Profiled with immunoSEQ multiplex PCR; TCRdb holds only in-frame clones, not every one. Of 150,000 to 200,000 clones listed, 79% are singletons. Source material: PBMCs. The receptors shown here come from a woman aged 45-65 years in good health and CMV-seronegative. The conserved cysteine and the conserved F or W are not part of the CDR3 here.

length: 12; V: TRBV7-2; J: TRBJ2-5; CDR3: ASGLAGGRETQY
length: 15; V: TRBV5-1; J: TRBJ2-3; CDR3: ASSSGRGQGRADTQY
length: 15; V: TRBV19; J: TRBJ2-1; CDR3: ASSIFGRTSSSNEQF
length: 13; V: TRBV2; J: TRBJ1-5; CDR3: ASRPRDSSNQPQH
length: 14; V: TRBV7-8; J: TRBJ2-1; CDR3: ASSLLTGTGVNEQF
length: 14; V: TRBV4-2; J: .; CDR3: ASSQDLAGTSYEQY
length: 11; V: TRBV10-3; J: TRBJ2-2; CDR3: AIGGQSTGELF
length: 12; V: TRBV2; J: TRBJ1-5; CDR3: ASCATGSAGPQH
length: 10; V: TRBV28; J: TRBJ2-7; CDR3: ASGGFSYEQY
length: 11; V: TRBV2; J: TRBJ1-3; CDR3: ASSPGGGNTIY
length: 15; V: TRBV27; J: TRBJ1-5; CDR3: ASREWSGTGKNQPQH
length: 13; V: TRBV4-2; J: TRBJ1-2; CDR3: ASSQEMTANYGYT
length: 12; V: TRBV30; J: TRBJ2-1; CDR3: AWTGDRVRHEQF
length: 14; V: TRBV25-1; J: TRBJ2-2; CDR3: ASEKWGTTNTGELF
length: 14; V: TRBV10-3; J: TRBJ2-5; CDR3: AISEGTSGIPMEQY
length: 13; V: TRBV5-1; J: TRBJ2-3; CDR3: ASSSRTVPTDTQY
length: 14; V: TRBV27; J: TRBJ2-7; CDR3: ASSFPGGEVRYEQY
length: 9; V: TRBV7-2; J: TRBJ2-7; CDR3: ASSMVREQY
length: 17; V: TRBV10-3; J: TRBJ1-2; CDR3: AISESNSLGQGAGYGYT
length: 13; V: TRBV7-9; J: TRBJ1-2; CDR3: ASSPSGTGAYGYT
length: 12; V: TRBV27; J: TRBJ1-4; CDR3: ASSYGQLNEKLF
length: 11; V: TRBV6-5; J: TRBJ2-7; CDR3: ASLAGTGGLQY
length: 10; V: TRBV7-9; J: TRBJ1-1; CDR3: ASSLLQGPAF
length: 11; V: TRBV28; J: TRBJ2-7; CDR3: ASTGTASYEQY
length: 13; V: TRBV6-1; J: TRBJ2-3; CDR3: ASSGTSGGADTQY
length: 9; V: TRBV28; J: TRBJ2-7; CDR3: ASSSFYEQY
length: 11; V: TRBV18; J: TRBJ2-1; CDR3: ASSPPGGSEQF
length: 12; V: TRBV15; J: TRBJ2-7; CDR3: ATSRRGGDYEQY
length: 12; V: TRBV6-4; J: TRBJ2-7; CDR3: ASSASTGKGEQY